The 26 T cell receptor beta chains below all came from one sample that was sequenced in a study of blood T cell repertoires in COVID-19. Some clones are missing from TCRdb's copy, which holds only in-frame ones; the method was immunoSEQ multiplex PCR. Among about 200,000 clones, about 88% were seen once, and the ten largest hold over 15%. Source material: peripheral blood. The receptors come from a man over 45 with COVID-19, enrolled during active disease.

The chain has TRBV7-6 and TRBJ2-1; TRBD2 matches 9 bases. The CDR3 runs 18 residues. Looked up from germline, CDR1 is SGHVS and CDR2 is FNYEAQ. V lost 3 bases to trimming and J lost 5 bases; unmatched junction nucleotides: 14. The CDR3 loop reads CASSFRFIKREVDNEQFF. The CDR3 coding sequence is TGTGCCAGCAGCTTCCGATTCATTAAGCGGGAGGTGGACAATGAGCAGTTCTTC. Full variable domain (outside the CDR3, taken from reference TRBV7-6 and TRBJ2-1): GAGVSQSPRYKVTKRGQDVALRCDPISGHVSLYWYRQALGQGPEFLTYFNYEAQQDKSGLPNDRFSAERPEGSISTLTIQRTEQRDSAMYRCASSFRFIKREVDNEQFFGPGTRLTVL.

The CDR3 DNA is TGTGCCAGCAGCCCCCTTAGCGGGGCATCCTACGAGCAGTACTTC. Residues: CASSPLSGASYEQYF. V is TRBV7-2 and J is TRBJ2-7; 8 nucleotides match TRBD2. The V segment lost 5 bases and the J segment 1 base; nucleotides outside the gene matches: 7. The germline V gene has CDR1 SGHTA and CDR2 FQGNSA. This CDR3 comprises 15 residues.

The CDR3 reads CASSQGDDSYTF. DNA for the CDR3: TGTGCCAGCAGCCAAGGAGATGATAGCTACACCTTC. The chain uses TRBV3-1 (or the pseudogene TRBV3-2) and TRBJ1-2, with no clear D. Between the trimmed V and J ends, which lost 1 base and 9 bases, there was a span of 9 bases. Per germline, CDR1 LGHDT and CDR2 YNNKEL (reference sequence). The CDR3 spans 12 residues.

The rearrangement joins TRBV27 to TRBJ1-6; D gene uncertain. Germline loops: CDR1 MNHEY, CDR2 SMNVEV (reference sequence). V was clipped by 3 bases and J by 6 bases, with 6 bases between them. The CDR3 has 13 amino acids. CDR3 residues: CASSFRLNSPLHF. CDR3 DNA: TGTGCCAGCAGTTTCCGACTTAATTCACCCCTCCACTTT.

The rearrangement uses TRBV24-1 and TRBJ2-1; D gene ambiguous. The germline V gene encodes CDR1 KGHDR and CDR2 SFDVKD. Trimming removed 3 bases from V and 8 bases from J, with 4 bases in between. The CDR3 has 11 residues. CDR3 sequence reads: CATSDLYEQFF. DNA for the CDR3: TGTGCCACCAGTGATCTCTATGAGCAGTTCTTC.

This chain joins TRBV19 and TRBJ1-1; D unclear. Germline V lookup: CDR1 LNHDA, CDR2 SQIVND (reference sequence). Trimming left V 2 bases short and J 5 bases short, with 15 bases between. There are 15 residues in the CDR3. CDR3 sequence reads: CASSISEFEGTEAFF. The CDR3 DNA is TGTGCCAGTAGTATATCGGAATTTGAGGGTACTGAAGCTTTCTTT. The variable domain in full, completed from reference TRBV19 and TRBJ1-1, reads DGGITQSPKYLFRKEGQNVTLSCEQNLNHDAMYWYRQDPGQGLRLIYYSQIVNDFQKGDIAEGYSVSREKKESFPLTVTSAQKNPTAFYLCASSISEFEGTEAFFGQGTRLTVV.

V and J are TRBV6-6 and TRBJ1-2; possibly TRBD1 for D (6 bases). The V gene's germline CDR1 is MNHNY and CDR2 SVGAGI (reference sequence). V was pared by 6 bases and J by 1 base, with 15 bases between. CDR3 length: 15 amino acids. This CDR3 reads CASRKRTEVNYGYTF. Written as DNA, the CDR3 is TGTGCCAGCAGAAAACGGACAGAAGTTAACTATGGCTACACCTTC.

This clone has only a few counts. The CDR3 protein is CATSRTQGGDEQYF. DNA of the CDR3: TGTGCCACCAGCAGAACACAGGGGGGCGACGAGCAGTACTTC. The chain joins TRBV15 to TRBJ2-7, with 8 bases lining up with TRBD1. This CDR3 is 14 amino acids long. Germline trimming cut 2 bases from V and 5 bases from J; bases unmatched to any gene: 5. Germline lookup yields CDR1 LNHNV and CDR2 YYDKDF (reference sequence).

The rearrangement uses TRBV6-5 and TRBJ2-7; 14 bases map to TRBD2. The CDR3 is made up of 16 amino acids. Germline CDR1 reads MNHEY; CDR2 reads SVGAGI. The V segment lost 1 base and the J segment 3 bases; nucleotides outside the gene matches: 2. The CDR3 loop is CASSYLGTSGGYEQYF. DNA for the CDR3: TGTGCCAGCAGTTACTTGGGGACTAGCGGGGGCTACGAGCAGTACTTC.

The chain employs TRBV3-1 (or the pseudogene TRBV3-2) and TRBJ2-7, with 7 nucleotides matching TRBD1. J was trimmed by 6 bases and V by 4 bases; bases with no gene match: 3. Germline V gene lookup returns CDR1 LGHDT and CDR2 YNNKEL (reference sequence). The CDR3 is 12 amino acids. The CDR3 loop is CASSPTGVEQYF. The CDR3 nucleotides read TGTGCCAGCAGCCCTACAGGGGTCGAGCAGTACTTC.

The chain employs TRBV28 and TRBJ1-4; no clear D. The CDR3 is made up of 14 amino acids. CDR1 and CDR2 (germline): MDHEN, SYDVKM. Trimming took 3 bases from V and 5 from J, leaving 10 bases between them. The CDR3 is CASSFNSRNEKLFF. Written as DNA, the CDR3 is TGTGCCAGCAGTTTTAACAGTCGCAATGAAAAACTGTTTTTT. Full variable domain (rest looked up from reference TRBV28 and TRBJ1-4): DVKVTQSSRYLVKRTGEKVFLECVQDMDHENMFWYRQDPGLGLRLIYFSYDVKMKEKGDIPEGYSVSREKKERFSLILESASTNQTSMYLCASSFNSRNEKLFFGSGTQLSVL.

The genes are TRBV20-1 and TRBJ2-4, with 16 bases lining up with TRBD2. Germline loops: CDR1 DFQATT, CDR2 SNEGSKA (reference sequence). Trimming at V came to 3 bases and at J to 5 bases, leaving 10 bases not matched to a gene. The CDR3 has 18 residues. The CDR3 loop reads CSASNTGTSGGVENIQYF. The CDR3, as DNA: TGCAGTGCTAGTAACACCGGGACTAGCGGGGGGGTAGAAAACATTCAGTACTTC.

J is TRBJ1-4 and V is TRBV5-8; TRBD1 is a possible D gene (5 bases). The germline V gene has CDR1 SGHTS and CDR2 YDEGEE. Trimming pared 4 bases from V and 6 bases from J, leaving 16 bases between. The CDR3 covers 15 residues. This CDR3 is CASSPGGGVDEKLFF. CDR3 coding DNA: TGTGCCAGCAGCCCTGGGGGAGGGGTTGATGAAAAACTGTTTTTT.

The V gene is TRBV28, the J gene TRBJ1-6; D is unresolved. This CDR3 is 15 amino acids long. Germline CDR1 reads MDHEN; CDR2 reads SYDVKM. V lost 3 bases, J lost 9 bases, and 15 bases lay in between. The DNA of the CDR3 is TGTGCCAGCAGTTTGGGAGCCCCCTGGGGTTCACCCCTCCACTTT. Its translation: CASSLGAPWGSPLHF.

The rearrangement links TRBV6-5 to TRBJ2-5, with a possible D match to TRBD2 (7 bases). CDR3 length: 12 residues. Trimming took off 10 bases at V and 5 bases at J, with 14 bases between the two ends. The germline CDR1 and CDR2 sequences are MNHEY and SVGAGI. DNA for the CDR3: TGTGCCACCGGGGGGCGGGGTGAGACCCAGTACTTC. Residues: CATGGRGETQYF.

V gene TRBV10-2 combines with J gene TRBJ1-5; D possibly corresponds to TRBD1 (6 bases). The germline V and J ends were trimmed by 6 bases and 7 bases, with 19 bases remaining between them. The germline V gene encodes CDR1 WSHSY and CDR2 SAAADI. The CDR3 runs to 15 residues. The CDR3 region is CASRPGRGSGQPQHF. Written as DNA, the CDR3 is TGCGCCAGCAGACCGGGTAGGGGGAGTGGGCAGCCCCAGCATTTT.

V usage is TRBV6-1 and J usage is TRBJ2-5; 8 bases are shared with TRBD2. Losses at the gene ends were 0 bases for V and 2 bases for J; bases not matched to a gene: 2. The germline CDR1 and CDR2 sequences are MNHNS and SASEGT. The CDR3 covers 15 residues. Here the CDR3 reads CASSEAIAGQETQYF. The DNA for the CDR3 is TGTGCCAGCAGTGAAGCGATAGCGGGGCAAGAGACCCAGTACTTC.

This chain joins TRBV21-1 and TRBJ1-6; the table names TRBD1, a call not compared with the DNA. TRBV21-1 is described as a pseudogene. The CDR3 is 16 residues long. CDR3 nucleotides: TGTGCCAGCAGCAAACGATCGGACAGGGATGATTCACCCCTCCACTTT. Translating it yields CASSKRSDRDDSPLHF.

This clone was recorded once. This chain links TRBV6-5 with TRBJ2-1, with 9 bases aligning to TRBD1. CDR1 is MNHEY, CDR2 SVGAGI, per germline. This CDR3 is 14 amino acids long. With 8 bases clipped from V and 4 bases from J, the junction kept 6 bases outside the gene matches. CDR3 residues: CASGTGTGYNEQFF. The CDR3 bases are TGTGCCAGCGGAACCGGGACAGGGTACAATGAGCAGTTCTTC.

The rearrangement links TRBV27 to TRBJ2-5; the D gene is possibly TRBD2 (5 bases). V lost 3 bases, J lost 5 bases, and 10 bases lay in between. Germline V CDR1 and CDR2: MNHEY, SMNVEV (reference sequence). The CDR3 is made up of 13 amino acids. The CDR3 here is CASSLTPGETQYF. The CDR3, as DNA: TGTGCCAGCAGTTTGACCCCGGGGGAGACCCAGTACTTC.

V is TRBV11-2 and J is TRBJ2-7; 9 bases fit TRBD1. This CDR3 has 15 residues. Germline CDR1 reads SGHAT; CDR2 reads FQNNGV. With 2 bases clipped from V and 2 bases from J, the junction kept 4 bases outside the gene matches. The chain's CDR3 is CASSLYRDRAYEQYF. The CDR3 region has the DNA TGTGCCAGCAGCTTATACCGGGACAGGGCCTACGAGCAGTACTTC.

To note about this clone: This specimen includes other DNA sequences encoding the same CDR3. The V and J genes are TRBV15 and TRBJ2-7; TRBD2 agrees at 8 bases. CDR1 is LNHNV, CDR2 YYDKDF, per germline (reference sequence). CDR3 length equals 16 residues. The V segment lost 1 base and the J segment 3 bases; nucleotides outside the gene matches: 8. CDR3 coding DNA: TGTGCCACCAGCAGAGGACGGGGGCGGGGGGACTACGAGCAGTACTTC. This encodes CATSRGRGRGDYEQYF.

The DNA of the CDR3 is TGTGCCAGTAGTATCTTGCGGCCTAACTACAATGAGCAGTTCTTC. Translating gives CASSILRPNYNEQFF. The chain is built from TRBV19 and TRBJ2-1; D not resolved. CDR1 and CDR2 (germline): LNHDA, SQIVND (reference sequence). The CDR3 extends over 15 amino acids. Trimming shortened V by 3 bases and J by 3 bases, and 12 bases separated the two germline ends.

The chain uses TRBV5-1 and TRBJ2-1, with TRBD2 matching 8 bases. This CDR3 comprises 15 residues. The germline V gene encodes CDR1 SGHRS and CDR2 YFSETQ. Trimming took 4 bases from V and 7 from J; bases not matched to a gene: 10. Written as DNA, the CDR3 is TGCGCCAGCAGCCCGGGCGGTAGCGGGACAAATGAGCAGTTCTTC. As protein: CASSPGGSGTNEQFF.

The rearrangement links TRBV12-3 or TRBV12-4 to TRBJ2-1, with unresolved D. The CDR3 is made up of 13 amino acids. V shed 2 bases and J shed 7 bases, with 9 bases lying between them. CDR3 coding DNA: TGTGCCAGCAGTTTACCACCCGGTAATGAGCAGTTCTTC. Residues: CASSLPPGNEQFF.

This chain links TRBV7-2 with TRBJ1-1; possibly TRBD1 for D (5 bases). The CDR3 contains 15 residues. CDR1 SGHTA and CDR2 FQGNSA come from the germline V gene. V was clipped by 5 bases and J by 6 bases, with 19 bases between them. The CDR3 bases are TGTGCCAGCAGCGTCCCAGGGAGGACTGATTCTGAAGCTTTCTTT. Its translation is CASSVPGRTDSEAFF.